The 2 T cell receptor beta chains reported below all come from one sample, sequenced in a study of OX40 agonist ivuxolimab in advanced cancers. TCRdb keeps only in-frame clones here, not all; method: immunoSEQ multiplex PCR. The table has just under 65,000 clones, less than 95% seen once. The starting material was CD4+ or CD8+ T cells sorted from blood, obtained in a trial of the OX40 agonist ivuxolimab. Every receptor here comes from an adult with an advanced solid tumor such as melanoma, head and neck, liver or kidney cancer.

For this clone: Other DNA sequences in this specimen translate into the identical CDR3. The chain carries TRBV2 and TRBJ1-5; D might be TRBD1 (6 bases). Germline V gene lookup returns CDR1 SNHLY and CDR2 FYNNEI. Trimming took 1 base from V and 1 from J, leaving 8 bases between them. The CDR3 sequence is 15 residues long. CDR3 sequence (DNA): TGTGCCAGCAGTGAAGGAGGACAGAGCAATCAGCCCCAGCATTTT. Protein sequence: CASSEGGQSNQPQHF.

V usage is TRBV4-1 and J usage is TRBJ1-2; no definite D call. Trimming pared 1 base from V and 8 bases from J, leaving 17 bases between. Germline-derived CDR1 and CDR2 are MGHRA and YSYEKL. The CDR3 length is 15 residues. CDR3 sequence reads: CASSQGGERVRGYTF. The CDR3 coding sequence is TGCGCCAGCAGCCAAGGCGGAGAGAGGGTTCGGGGCTACACCTTC.